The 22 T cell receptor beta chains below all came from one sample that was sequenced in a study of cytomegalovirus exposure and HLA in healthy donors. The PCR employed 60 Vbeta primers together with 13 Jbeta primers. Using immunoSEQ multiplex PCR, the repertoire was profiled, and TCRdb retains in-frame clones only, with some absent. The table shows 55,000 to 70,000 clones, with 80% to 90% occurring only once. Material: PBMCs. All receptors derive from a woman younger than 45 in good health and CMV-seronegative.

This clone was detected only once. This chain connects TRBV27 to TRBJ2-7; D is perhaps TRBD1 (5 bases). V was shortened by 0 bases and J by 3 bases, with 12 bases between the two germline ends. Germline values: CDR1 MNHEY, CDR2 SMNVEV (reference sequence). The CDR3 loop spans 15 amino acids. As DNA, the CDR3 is TGTGCCAGCAGTTTATCAAGGGGATCTCACTACGAGCAGTACTTC. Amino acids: CASSLSRGSHYEQYF.

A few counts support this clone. The CDR3 loop reads CATSRRRGGYEQYF. CDR3 DNA: TGTGCCACCAGCAGACGTCGGGGGGGCTACGAGCAGTACTTC. The chain carries TRBV15 and TRBJ2-7; 8 bases are a match to TRBD2. The CDR3 consists of 14 residues. Germline assignment: CDR1 LNHNV and CDR2 YYDKDF (reference sequence). The V segment lost 2 bases and the J segment 3 bases; nucleotides outside the gene matches: 3.

The CDR3: CASSYRSGSANEQFF. The CDR3 DNA reads as TGTGCCAGCAGTTACCGTAGCGGGAGCGCAAATGAGCAGTTCTTC. The chain links TRBV6-6 to TRBJ2-1, with 9 bases fitting TRBD2. This CDR3 comprises 15 residues. Germline trimming cut 2 bases from V and 7 bases from J; bases unmatched to any gene: 6. The germline V gene has CDR1 MNHNY and CDR2 SVGAGI (reference sequence).

The CDR3 here is CASSLDVPYEQYF. CDR3 DNA sequence: TGTGCCAGCAGCTTGGACGTGCCCTACGAGCAGTACTTC. The J gene is TRBJ2-5, the V gene TRBV5-4; D not resolved. The DNA end lines up better with TRBJ2-7; the J call may be wrong. This CDR3 has 13 amino acids. CDR1 is SGHNT, CDR2 YYREEE, per germline (reference sequence).

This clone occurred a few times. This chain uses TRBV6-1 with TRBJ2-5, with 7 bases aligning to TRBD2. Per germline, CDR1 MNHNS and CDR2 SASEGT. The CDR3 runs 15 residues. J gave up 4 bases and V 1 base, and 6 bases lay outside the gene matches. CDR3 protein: CASSEVGGWGETQYF. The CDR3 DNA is TGTGCCAGCAGTGAAGTGGGGGGGTGGGGAGAGACCCAGTACTTC.

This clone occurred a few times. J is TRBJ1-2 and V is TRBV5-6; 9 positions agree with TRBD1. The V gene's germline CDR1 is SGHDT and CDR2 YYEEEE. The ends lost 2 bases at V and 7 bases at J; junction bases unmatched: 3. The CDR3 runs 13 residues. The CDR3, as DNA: TGTGCCAGCAGCTTTACAGGGGGCTCTGGCTACACCTTC. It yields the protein CASSFTGGSGYTF.

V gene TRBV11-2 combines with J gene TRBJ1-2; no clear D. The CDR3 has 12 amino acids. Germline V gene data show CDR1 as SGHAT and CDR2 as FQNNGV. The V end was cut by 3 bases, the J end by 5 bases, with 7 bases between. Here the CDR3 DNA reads TGTGCCAGCAGCTTCACACCTTATGGCTACACCTTC. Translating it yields CASSFTPYGYTF.

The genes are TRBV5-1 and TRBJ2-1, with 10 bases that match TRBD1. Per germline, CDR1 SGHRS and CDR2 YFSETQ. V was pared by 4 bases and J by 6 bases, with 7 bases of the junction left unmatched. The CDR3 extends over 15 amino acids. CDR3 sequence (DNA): TGCGCCAGCAGCAAGGACAGGGGGAGCGGCAATGAGCAGTTCTTC. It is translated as CASSKDRGSGNEQFF.

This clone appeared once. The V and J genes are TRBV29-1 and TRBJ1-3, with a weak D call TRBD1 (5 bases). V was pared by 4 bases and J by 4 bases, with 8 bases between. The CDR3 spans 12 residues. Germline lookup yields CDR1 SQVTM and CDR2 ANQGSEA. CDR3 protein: CSVVRGGNTIYF. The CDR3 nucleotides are TGCAGCGTTGTACGGGGGGGAAACACCATATATTTT.

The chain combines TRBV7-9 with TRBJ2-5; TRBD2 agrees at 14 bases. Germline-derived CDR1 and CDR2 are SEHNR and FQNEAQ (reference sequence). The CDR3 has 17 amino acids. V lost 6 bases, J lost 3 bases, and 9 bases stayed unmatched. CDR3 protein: CASRGTSGSLIEETQYF. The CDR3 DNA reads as TGTGCCAGCAGAGGGACTAGCGGGAGTCTTATTGAAGAGACCCAGTACTTC. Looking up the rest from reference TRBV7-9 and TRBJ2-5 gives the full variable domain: DTGVSQNPRHKITKRGQNVTFRCDPISEHNRLYWYRQTLGQGPEFLTYFQNEAQLEKSRLLSDRFSAERPKGSFSTLEIQRTEQGDSAMYLCASRGTSGSLIEETQYFGPGTRLLVL.

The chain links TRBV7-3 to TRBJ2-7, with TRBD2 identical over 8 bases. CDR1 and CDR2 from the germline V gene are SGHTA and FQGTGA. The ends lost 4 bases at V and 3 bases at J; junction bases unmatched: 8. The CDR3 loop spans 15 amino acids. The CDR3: CASSYLAGLLYEQYF. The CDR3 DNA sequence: TGTGCCAGCAGCTACCTAGCGGGTCTTCTCTACGAGCAGTACTTC.

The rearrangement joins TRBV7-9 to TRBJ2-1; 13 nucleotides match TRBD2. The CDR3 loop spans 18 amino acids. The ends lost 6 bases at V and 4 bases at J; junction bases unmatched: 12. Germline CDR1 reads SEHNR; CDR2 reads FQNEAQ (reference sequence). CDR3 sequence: CASRPTSGRALLYNEQFF. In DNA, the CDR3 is TGTGCCAGCAGGCCAACTAGCGGGAGGGCTCTTCTATACAATGAGCAGTTCTTC. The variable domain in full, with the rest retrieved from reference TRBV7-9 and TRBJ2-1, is DTGVSQNPRHKITKRGQNVTFRCDPISEHNRLYWYRQTLGQGPEFLTYFQNEAQLEKSRLLSDRFSAERPKGSFSTLEIQRTEQGDSAMYLCASRPTSGRALLYNEQFFGPGTRLTVL.

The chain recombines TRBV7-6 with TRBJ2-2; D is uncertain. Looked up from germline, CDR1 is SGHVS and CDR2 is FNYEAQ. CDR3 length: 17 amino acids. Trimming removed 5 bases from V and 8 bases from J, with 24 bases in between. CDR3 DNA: TGTGCCAGCAGCCCCAAAGTCCCGTACCTACCTAATGGGGAGCTGTTTTTT. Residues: CASSPKVPYLPNGELFF. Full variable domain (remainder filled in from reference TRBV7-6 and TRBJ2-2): GAGVSQSPRYKVTKRGQDVALRCDPISGHVSLYWYRQALGQGPEFLTYFNYEAQQDKSGLPNDRFSAERPEGSISTLTIQRTEQRDSAMYRCASSPKVPYLPNGELFFGEGSRLTVL.

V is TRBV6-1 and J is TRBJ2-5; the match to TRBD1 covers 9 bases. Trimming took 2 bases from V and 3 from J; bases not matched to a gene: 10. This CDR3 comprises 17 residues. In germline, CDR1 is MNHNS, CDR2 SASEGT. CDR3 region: CASSELTGGQGKETQYF. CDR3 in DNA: TGTGCCAGCAGTGAATTAACCGGCGGACAGGGGAAAGAGACCCAGTACTTC.

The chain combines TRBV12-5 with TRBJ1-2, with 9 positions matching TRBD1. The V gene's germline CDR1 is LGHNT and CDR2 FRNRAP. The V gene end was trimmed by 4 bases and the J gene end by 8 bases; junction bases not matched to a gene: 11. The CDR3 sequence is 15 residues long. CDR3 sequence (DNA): TGTGCTAGTGGTTCCCAGGACAGGGGTCGTCAGGGCTACACCTTC. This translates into CASGSQDRGRQGYTF.

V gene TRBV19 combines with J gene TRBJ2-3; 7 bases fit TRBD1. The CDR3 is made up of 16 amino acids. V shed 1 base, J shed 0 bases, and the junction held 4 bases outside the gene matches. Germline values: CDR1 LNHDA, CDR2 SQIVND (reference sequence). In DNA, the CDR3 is TGTGCCAGTAGTATAGCGGGACAGCATAGCACAGATACGCAGTATTTT. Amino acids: CASSIAGQHSTDTQYF.

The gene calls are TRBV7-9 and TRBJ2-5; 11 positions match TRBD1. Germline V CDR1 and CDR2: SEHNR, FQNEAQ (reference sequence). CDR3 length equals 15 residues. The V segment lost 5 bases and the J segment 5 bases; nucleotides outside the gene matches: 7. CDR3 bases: TGTGCCAGCAGCCCGGACAGGGGGCGCGGGGAGACCCAGTACTTC. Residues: CASSPDRGRGETQYF.

The CDR3 DNA reads as TGTGCCATCAGTGAGTCGACAGCAACTAATGAAAAACTGTTTTTT. Residues: CAISESTATNEKLFF. This sequence joins TRBV10-3 and TRBJ1-4, with a weak D call TRBD1 (5 bases). V was trimmed by 0 bases and J by 0 bases, leaving 5 bases between them. CDR1 and CDR2 from the germline V gene are ENHRY and SYGVKD. This CDR3 spans 15 amino acids.

The CDR3, as DNA: TGCGCCAGCAGGGACAGGGCGGGGAACACTGAAGCTTTCTTT. Its translation is CASRDRAGNTEAFF. The rearrangement uses TRBV5-1 and TRBJ1-1; 8 bases agree with TRBD1. The ends lost 5 bases at V and 1 base at J; junction bases unmatched: 4. CDR1 and CDR2 (germline): SGHRS, YFSETQ. CDR3 length: 14 residues.

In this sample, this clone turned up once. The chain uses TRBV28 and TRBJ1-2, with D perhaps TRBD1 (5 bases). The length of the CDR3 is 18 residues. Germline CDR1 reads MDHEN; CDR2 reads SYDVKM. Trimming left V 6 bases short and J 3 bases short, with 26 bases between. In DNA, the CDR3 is TGTGCCAGCAGCGGTGTGCGGGACCCTCGGCGTGGGCACTATGGCTACACCTTC. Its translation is CASSGVRDPRRGHYGYTF.

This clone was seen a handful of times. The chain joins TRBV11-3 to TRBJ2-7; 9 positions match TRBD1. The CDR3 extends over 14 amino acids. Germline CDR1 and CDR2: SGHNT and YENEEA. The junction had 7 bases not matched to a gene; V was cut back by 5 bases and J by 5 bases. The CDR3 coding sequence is TGTGCCAGCAGCCCAGGACAGGGGTACGACGAGCAGTACTTC. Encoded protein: CASSPGQGYDEQYF.

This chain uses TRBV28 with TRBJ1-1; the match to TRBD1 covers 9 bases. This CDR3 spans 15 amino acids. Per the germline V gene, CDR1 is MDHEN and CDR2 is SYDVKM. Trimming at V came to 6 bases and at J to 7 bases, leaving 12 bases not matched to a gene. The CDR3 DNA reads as TGTGCCAGCAGCCTCCCGGGACAGGGCGGAAGTGAAGCTTTCTTT. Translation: CASSLPGQGGSEAFF.